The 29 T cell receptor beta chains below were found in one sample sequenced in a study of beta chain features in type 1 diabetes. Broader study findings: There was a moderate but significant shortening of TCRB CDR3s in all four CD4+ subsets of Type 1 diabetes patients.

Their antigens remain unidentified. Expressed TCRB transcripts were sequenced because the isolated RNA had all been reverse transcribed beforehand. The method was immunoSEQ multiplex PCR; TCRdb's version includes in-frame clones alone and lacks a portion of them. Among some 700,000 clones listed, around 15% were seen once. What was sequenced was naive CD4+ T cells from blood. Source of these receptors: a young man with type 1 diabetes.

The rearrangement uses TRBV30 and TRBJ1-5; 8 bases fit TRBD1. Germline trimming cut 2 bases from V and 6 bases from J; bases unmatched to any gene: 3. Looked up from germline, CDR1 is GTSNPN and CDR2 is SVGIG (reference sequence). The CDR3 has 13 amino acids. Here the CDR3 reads CAWSPTGGQPQHF. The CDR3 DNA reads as TGTGCCTGGAGTCCCACAGGGGGTCAGCCCCAGCATTTT.

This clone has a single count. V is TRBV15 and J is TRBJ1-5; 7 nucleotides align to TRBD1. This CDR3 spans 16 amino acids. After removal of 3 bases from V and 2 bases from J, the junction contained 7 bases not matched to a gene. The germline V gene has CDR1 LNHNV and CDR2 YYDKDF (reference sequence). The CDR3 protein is CATSSHDRAGNQPQHF. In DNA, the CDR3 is TGTGCCACCAGCAGTCACGACAGGGCCGGCAATCAGCCCCAGCATTTT.

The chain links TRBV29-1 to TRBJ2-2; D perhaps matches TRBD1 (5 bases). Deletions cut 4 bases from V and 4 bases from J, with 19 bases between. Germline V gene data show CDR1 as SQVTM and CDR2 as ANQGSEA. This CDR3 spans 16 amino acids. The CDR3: CSVGGTSTVPTGELFF. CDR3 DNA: TGCAGCGTTGGGGGTACCTCGACAGTACCCACCGGGGAGCTGTTTTTT.

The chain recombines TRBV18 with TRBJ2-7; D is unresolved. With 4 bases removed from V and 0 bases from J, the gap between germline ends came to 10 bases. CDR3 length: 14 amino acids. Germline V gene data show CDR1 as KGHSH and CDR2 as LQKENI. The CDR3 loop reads CASSQDGSSYEQYF. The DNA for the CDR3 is TGTGCCAGCTCACAGGACGGTAGCTCCTACGAGCAGTACTTC.

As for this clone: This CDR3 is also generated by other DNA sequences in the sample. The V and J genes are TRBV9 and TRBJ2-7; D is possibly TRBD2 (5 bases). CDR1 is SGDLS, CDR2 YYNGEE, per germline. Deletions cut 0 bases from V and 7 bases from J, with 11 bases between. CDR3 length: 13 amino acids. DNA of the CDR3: TGTGCCAGCAGCGTAGTTGAACGCGGGGAGCAGTACTTC. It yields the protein CASSVVERGEQYF.

This chain's CDR3 is CASSHTTGLTKNIQYF. In DNA form, the CDR3 reads TGTGCCAGCAGCCACACGACAGGGCTAACCAAAAACATTCAGTACTTC. This chain uses TRBV7-8 with TRBJ2-4, with 7 bases that match TRBD1. This CDR3 is built from 16 residues. CDR1 is SGHVS, CDR2 FQNEAQ, per germline. The V gene end was trimmed by 5 bases and the J gene end by 2 bases; junction bases not matched to a gene: 9.

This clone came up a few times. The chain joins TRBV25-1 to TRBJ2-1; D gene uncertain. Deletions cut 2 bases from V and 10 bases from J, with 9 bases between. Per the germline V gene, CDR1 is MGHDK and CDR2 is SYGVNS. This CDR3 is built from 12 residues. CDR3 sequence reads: CASSETRVEQFF. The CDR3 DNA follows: TGTGCCAGCAGTGAAACCCGTGTGGAGCAGTTCTTC.

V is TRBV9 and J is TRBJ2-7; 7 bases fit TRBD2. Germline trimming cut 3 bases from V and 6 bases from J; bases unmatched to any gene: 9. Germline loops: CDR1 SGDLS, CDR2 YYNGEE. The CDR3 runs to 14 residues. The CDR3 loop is CASSGTRVLGEQYF. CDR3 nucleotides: TGTGCCAGCAGCGGGACTAGGGTCTTGGGCGAGCAGTACTTC.

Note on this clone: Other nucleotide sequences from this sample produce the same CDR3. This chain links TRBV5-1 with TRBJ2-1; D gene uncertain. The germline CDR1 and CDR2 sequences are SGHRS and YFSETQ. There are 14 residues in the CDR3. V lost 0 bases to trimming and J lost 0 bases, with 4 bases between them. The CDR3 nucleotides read TGCGCCAGCAGCTTGGAAAGCTCCTACAATGAGCAGTTCTTC. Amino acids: CASSLESSYNEQFF.

DNA of the CDR3: TGCAGCGTTGAAGGGGGGGGACAAAGCAAACAGAACACTGAAGCTTTCTTT. Amino acids: CSVEGGGQSKQNTEAFF. The chain joins TRBV29-1 to TRBJ1-1; D is possibly TRBD1 (6 bases). Germline CDR1 SQVTM, CDR2 ANQGSEA. The CDR3 runs to 17 residues. V lost 1 base, J lost 1 base, and 19 bases lay in between.

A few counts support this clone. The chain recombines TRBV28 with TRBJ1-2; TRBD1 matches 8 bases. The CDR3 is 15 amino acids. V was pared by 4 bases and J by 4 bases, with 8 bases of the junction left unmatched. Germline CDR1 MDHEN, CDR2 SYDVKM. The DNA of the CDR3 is TGTGCCAGCAGTTCCGGACAGGGAGGTGGCTATGGCTACACCTTC. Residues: CASSSGQGGGYGYTF.

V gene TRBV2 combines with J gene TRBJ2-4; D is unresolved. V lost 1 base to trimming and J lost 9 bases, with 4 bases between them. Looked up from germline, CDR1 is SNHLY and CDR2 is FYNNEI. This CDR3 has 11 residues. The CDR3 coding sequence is TGTGCCAGCAGTGAAGAGGGCATTCAGTACTTC. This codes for CASSEEGIQYF. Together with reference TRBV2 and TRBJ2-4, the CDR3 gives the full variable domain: EPEVTQTPSHQVTQMGQEVILRCVPISNHLYFYWYRQILGQKVEFLVSFYNNEISEKSEIFDDQFSVERPDGSNFTLKIRSTKLEDSAMYFCASSEEGIQYFGAGTRLSVL.

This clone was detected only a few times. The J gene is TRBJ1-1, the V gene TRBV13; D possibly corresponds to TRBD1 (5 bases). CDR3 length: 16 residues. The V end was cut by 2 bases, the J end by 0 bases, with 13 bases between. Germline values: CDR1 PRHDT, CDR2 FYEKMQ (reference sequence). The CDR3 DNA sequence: TGTGCCAGCAGCTTAAGGGGTAAGGTCATGAACACTGAAGCTTTCTTT. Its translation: CASSLRGKVMNTEAFF.

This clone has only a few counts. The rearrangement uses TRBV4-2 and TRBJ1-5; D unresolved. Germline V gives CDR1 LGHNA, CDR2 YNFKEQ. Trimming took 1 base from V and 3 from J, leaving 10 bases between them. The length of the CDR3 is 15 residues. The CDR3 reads CASSQGERVNQPQHF. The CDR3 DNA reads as TGTGCCAGCAGCCAAGGCGAAAGGGTCAATCAGCCCCAGCATTTT.

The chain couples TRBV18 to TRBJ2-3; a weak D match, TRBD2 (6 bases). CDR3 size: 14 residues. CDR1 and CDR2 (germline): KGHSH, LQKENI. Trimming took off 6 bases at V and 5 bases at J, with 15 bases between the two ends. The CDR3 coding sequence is TGTGCCAGCTCGCCCCCTGGAGGGGAAGATACGCAGTATTTT. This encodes CASSPPGGEDTQYF.

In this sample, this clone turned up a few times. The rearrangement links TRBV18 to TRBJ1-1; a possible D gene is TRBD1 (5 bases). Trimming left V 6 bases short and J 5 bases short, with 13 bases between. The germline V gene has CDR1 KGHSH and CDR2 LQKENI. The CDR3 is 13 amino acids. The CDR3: CASSLRDLTEAFF. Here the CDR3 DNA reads TGTGCCAGCTCCCTTAGGGACCTTACTGAAGCTTTCTTT.

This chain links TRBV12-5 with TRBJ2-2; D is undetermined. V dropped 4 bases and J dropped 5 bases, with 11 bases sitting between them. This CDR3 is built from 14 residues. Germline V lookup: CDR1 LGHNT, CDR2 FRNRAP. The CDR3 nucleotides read TGTGCTAGTGGTTCCTTCCCCCTGACCGGGGAGCTGTTTTTT. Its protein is CASGSFPLTGELFF. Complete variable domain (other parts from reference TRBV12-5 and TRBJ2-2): DARVTQTPRHKVTEMGQEVTMRCQPILGHNTVFWYRQTMMQGLELLAYFRNRAPLDDSGMPKDRFSAEMPDATLATLKIQPSEPRDSAVYFCASGSFPLTGELFFGEGSRLTVL.

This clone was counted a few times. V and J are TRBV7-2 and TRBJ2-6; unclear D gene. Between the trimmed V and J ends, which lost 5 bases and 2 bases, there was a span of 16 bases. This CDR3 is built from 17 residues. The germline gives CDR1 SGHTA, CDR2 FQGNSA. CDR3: CASSPTFYQAGANVLTF. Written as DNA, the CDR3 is TGTGCCAGCAGCCCAACCTTTTACCAGGCTGGGGCCAACGTCCTGACTTTC.

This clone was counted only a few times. The CDR3 reads CASSLTPGQGALDTQYF. In DNA, the CDR3 is TGTGCCAGCAGCTTAACCCCGGGACAGGGGGCGTTAGATACGCAGTATTTT. V usage is TRBV7-9 and J usage is TRBJ2-3; 12 nucleotides match TRBD1. This CDR3 is built from 17 residues. V lost 2 bases and J lost 5; bases outside the gene matches: 8. Per germline, CDR1 SEHNR and CDR2 FQNEAQ (reference sequence).

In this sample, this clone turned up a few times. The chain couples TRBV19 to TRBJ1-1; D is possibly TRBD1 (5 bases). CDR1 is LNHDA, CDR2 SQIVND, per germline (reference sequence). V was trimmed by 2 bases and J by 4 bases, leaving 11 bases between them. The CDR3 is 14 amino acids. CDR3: CASSISGGITEAFF. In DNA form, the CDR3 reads TGTGCCAGTAGTATATCGGGGGGGATCACTGAAGCTTTCTTT.

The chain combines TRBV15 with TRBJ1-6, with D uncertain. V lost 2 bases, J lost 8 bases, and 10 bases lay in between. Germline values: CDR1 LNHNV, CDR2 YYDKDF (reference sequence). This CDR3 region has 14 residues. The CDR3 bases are TGTGCCACCAGCAGACCTTTGGGCGATTCACCCCTCCACTTT. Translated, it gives CATSRPLGDSPLHF.

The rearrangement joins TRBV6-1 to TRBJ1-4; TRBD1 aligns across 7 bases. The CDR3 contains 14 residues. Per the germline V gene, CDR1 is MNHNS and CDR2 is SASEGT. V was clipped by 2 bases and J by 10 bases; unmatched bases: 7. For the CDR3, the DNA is TGTGCCAGCAGTGAACTAGGGGGCGACCGAAAACTGTTTTTT. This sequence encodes CASSELGGDRKLFF.

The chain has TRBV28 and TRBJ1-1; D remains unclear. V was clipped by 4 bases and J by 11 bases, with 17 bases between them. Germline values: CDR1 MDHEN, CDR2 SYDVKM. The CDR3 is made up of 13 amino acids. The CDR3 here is CASSWDSGVEAFF. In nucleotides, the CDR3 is TGTGCCAGCAGTTGGGATTCTGGGGTCGAGGCTTTCTTT.

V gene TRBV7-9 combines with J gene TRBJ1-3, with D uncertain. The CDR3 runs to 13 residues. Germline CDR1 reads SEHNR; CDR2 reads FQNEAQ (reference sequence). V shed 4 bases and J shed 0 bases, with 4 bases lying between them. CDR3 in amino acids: CASSYHSGNTIYF. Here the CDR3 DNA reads TGTGCCAGCAGCTATCACTCTGGAAACACCATATATTTT.

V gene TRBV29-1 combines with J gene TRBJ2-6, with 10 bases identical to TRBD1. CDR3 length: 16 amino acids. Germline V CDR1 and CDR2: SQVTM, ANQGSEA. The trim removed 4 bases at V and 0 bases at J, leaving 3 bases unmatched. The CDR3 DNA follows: TGCAGCGTTGTCGGGACAGGGGACTCTGGGGCCAACGTCCTGACTTTC. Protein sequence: CSVVGTGDSGANVLTF.

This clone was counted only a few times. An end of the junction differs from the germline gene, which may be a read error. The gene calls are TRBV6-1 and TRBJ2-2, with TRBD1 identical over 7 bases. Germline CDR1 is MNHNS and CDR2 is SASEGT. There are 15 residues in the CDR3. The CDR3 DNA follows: TGTGCCAGCAATGAACAGGGGACAAACACCGGGGAGCTGTTTTTT. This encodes CASNEQGTNTGELFF.

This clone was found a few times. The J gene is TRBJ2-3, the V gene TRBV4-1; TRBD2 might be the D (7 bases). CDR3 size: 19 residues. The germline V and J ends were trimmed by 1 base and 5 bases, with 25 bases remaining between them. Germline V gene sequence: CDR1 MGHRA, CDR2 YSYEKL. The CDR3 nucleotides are TGCGCCAGCAGCCAAGTGAGCGGGCTCGGAGGGGGGGCCGGAGATACGCAGTATTTT. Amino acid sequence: CASSQVSGLGGGAGDTQYF.

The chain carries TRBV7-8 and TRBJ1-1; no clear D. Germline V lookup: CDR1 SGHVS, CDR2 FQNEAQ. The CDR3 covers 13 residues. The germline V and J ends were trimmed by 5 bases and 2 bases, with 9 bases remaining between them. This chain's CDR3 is CASSPAGNTEAFF. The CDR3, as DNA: TGTGCCAGCAGCCCCGCGGGCAACACTGAAGCTTTCTTT.

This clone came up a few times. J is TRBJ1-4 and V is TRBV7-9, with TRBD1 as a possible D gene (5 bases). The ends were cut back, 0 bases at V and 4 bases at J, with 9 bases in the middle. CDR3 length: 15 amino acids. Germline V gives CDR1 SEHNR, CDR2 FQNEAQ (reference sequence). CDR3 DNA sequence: TGTGCCAGCAGCTTAGCGGCAGGGAGTAATGAAAAACTGTTTTTT. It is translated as CASSLAAGSNEKLFF.